This T cell receptor (beta chain) was captured by sequencing in a study of regulatory T cells in long-lasting Graves disease. Looked up from germline, CDR1 is LNHDA and CDR2 is SQIVND (reference sequence). The CDR3 totals 13 residues. V lost 5 bases to trimming and J lost 4 bases, with 10 bases between them. Arm-PCR with iRepertoire HTBI primers amplified the CDR3 regions for these TCR beta libraries. One entry per CDR3 protein results from TCRdb running MiXCR on the multiplex PCR reads. Of a few hundred thousand distinct CDR3 sequences in the sample, 20% to 25% were seen once. This clonotype appeared a few times. Time point described: persistent/refractory GD, antithyroid drugs over 5 years with positive TRAb. Construction of the TCR library relied on RNA isolated from PBMCs. American Thyroid Association guidelines defined how Graves' disease was diagnosed.

The chain couples TRBV19 to TRBJ2-3, with D uncertain. Here the sequenced sample was peripheral blood mononuclear cells (PBMCs), taken when the disease was refractory, from a patient treated with antithyroid drugs. This receptor was obtained from a female donor with Graves disease. This CDR3 reads CASSHPLADTQYF. The CDR3 coding sequence is TGTGCCAGTAGTCACCCCTTAGCAGATACGCAGTATTTT.